The rows below give T cell receptor beta chains drawn from one sample of a study of shared clonotypes between healthy human individuals. TCRdb keeps only in-frame clones here, not all; method: immunoSEQ multiplex PCR. The sample yields a few million clones, roughly nine tenths seen once. Specimen: naive CD4+ T cells sorted from blood. These receptor sequences come from a man younger than 35 in good health. Each CDR3 is given with its conserved first and last residue. Fields, in order: V gene, D gene, J gene, clone size, CDR3 DNA, CDR3 protein. A D gene is named only where the DNA matches it firmly. Clone size, where shown, is once, few, many, or a class for clones that have expanded.

V: TRBV4-3; D: -; J: TRBJ1-6; size: -; DNA: TGCGCCAGCAGCCAAGAAGCCCTCGCTTATAATTCACCCCTCCACTTT; CDR3: CASSQEALAYNSPLHF
V: TRBV28; D: -; J: TRBJ1-2; size: -; DNA: TGTGCCAGCAGTTTGGAGGCCAACTATGGCTACACCTTC; CDR3: CASSLEANYGYTF
V: TRBV7-9; D: -; J: TRBJ2-3; size: -; DNA: TGTGCCAGCAGCTTAGAGGTGGGGACAGATACGCAGTATTTT; CDR3: CASSLEVGTDTQYF
V: TRBV6-1; D: TRBD2; J: TRBJ2-3; size: -; DNA: TGTGCCAGCAGTGAAGACCGGGGGGCAGATACGCAGTATTTT; CDR3: CASSEDRGADTQYF
V: TRBV9; D: TRBD1; J: TRBJ2-1; size: -; DNA: TGTGCCAGCAGTGGCGGACAGGGGGAATACAATGAGCAGTTCTTC; CDR3: CASSGGQGEYNEQFF
V: TRBV18; D: -; J: TRBJ1-2; size: -; DNA: TGTGCCAGCTCACCGGACAGTCAAGATGGCTACACCTTC; CDR3: CASSPDSQDGYTF
V: TRBV5-6; D: -; J: TRBJ1-2; size: -; DNA: TGTGCCAGCAGTGCGCGGGGTGAGAGTGGCTACACCTTC; CDR3: CASSARGESGYTF
V: TRBV9; D: TRBD1; J: TRBJ2-5; size: -; DNA: TGTGCCAGCAGCGTATTGGGACAGGGAACGTACCAAGAGACCCAGTACTTC; CDR3: CASSVLGQGTYQETQYF
V: TRBV19; D: -; J: TRBJ1-3; size: -; DNA: TGTGCCAGTAGTATAGGGGATAGCGCCGGCTCTGGAAACACCATATATTTT; CDR3: CASSIGDSAGSGNTIYF
V: TRBV5-1; D: -; J: TRBJ2-3; size: -; DNA: TGCGCCAGCAGCTTGGTCGGGACAGATACGCAGTATTTT; CDR3: CASSLVGTDTQYF
V: TRBV10-3; D: TRBD1; J: TRBJ1-1; size: -; DNA: TGTGCCATCAGACTGAGGGGGCTGGACACTGAAGCTTTCTTT; CDR3: CAIRLRGLDTEAFF
V: TRBV5-5; D: -; J: TRBJ1-5; size: -; DNA: TGTGCCAGCAGCTTGGAGGGGGGCAATCAGCCCCAGCATTTT; CDR3: CASSLEGGNQPQHF
V: TRBV5-4; D: -; J: TRBJ1-5; size: -; DNA: TGTGCCAGCAGTCTGCCGGGGAGCAATCAGCCCCAGCATTTT; CDR3: CASSLPGSNQPQHF
V: TRBV4-2; D: -; J: TRBJ2-1; size: once; DNA: TGTGCCAGCAGCCAAGGCCGCGTCGGCTCCTACAATGAGCAGTTCTTC; CDR3: CASSQGRVGSYNEQFF
V: TRBV6-6; D: -; J: TRBJ2-3; size: -; DNA: TGTGCCACCCTCAGGGCAGATACGCAGTATTTT; CDR3: CATLRADTQYF
V: TRBV30; D: -; J: TRBJ1-4; size: -; DNA: TGTGCCTGGAGTGTATATGGGGAAGGCAAAAAACTGTTTTTT; CDR3: CAWSVYGEGKKLFF
V: TRBV2; D: TRBD1; J: TRBJ2-2; size: -; DNA: TGTGCCAGCCTGGTTAACAGGGGTACCGGGGAGCTGTTTTTT; CDR3: CASLVNRGTGELFF
V: TRBV5-1; D: TRBD2; J: TRBJ2-2; size: -; DNA: TGCGCCAGCAGGGAAGCGGGAGATCCCGGGGAGCTGTTTTTT; CDR3: CASREAGDPGELFF
V: TRBV4-2; D: -; J: TRBJ2-7; size: once; DNA: TGTGCCAGCAGCCAAGGGCACTACGAGCAGTACTTC; CDR3: CASSQGHYEQYF
V: TRBV29-1; D: TRBD1; J: TRBJ1-1; size: -; DNA: TGCAGCGTTGATTGGGCAGGGGGCATGAACACTGAAGCTTTCTTT; CDR3: CSVDWAGGMNTEAFF
V: TRBV9; D: -; J: TRBJ1-2; size: -; DNA: TGTGCCAGCAGCGTAGACAACTATGGCTACACCTTC; CDR3: CASSVDNYGYTF
V: TRBV30; D: TRBD1; J: TRBJ1-5; size: few; DNA: TGTGCCTGGAGTGCGGGACAGTTGGGTAGCAATCAGCCCCAGCATTTT; CDR3: CAWSAGQLGSNQPQHF
V: TRBV30; D: -; J: TRBJ1-2; size: -; DNA: TGTGCCTGGAGTGTAAATGGACTCTATGGCTACACCTTC; CDR3: CAWSVNGLYGYTF
V: TRBV6-5; D: -; J: TRBJ1-5; size: -; DNA: TGTGCCAGCAGCTCCGTCGGTGGACAGCCCCAGCATTTT; CDR3: CASSSVGGQPQHF
V: TRBV9; D: -; J: TRBJ2-3; size: -; DNA: TGTGCCAGCAGCGTTCATTCCTCCCGGACAGTGCCCACAGATACGCAGTATTTT; CDR3: CASSVHSSRTVPTDTQYF
V: TRBV11-2; D: -; J: TRBJ2-7; size: -; DNA: TGTGCCAGCAGCTCCTCTACATTGGCTGGGGCCTACTACGAGCAGTACTTC; CDR3: CASSSSTLAGAYYEQYF
V: TRBV6-1; D: TRBD1; J: TRBJ1-2; size: -; DNA: TGTGCCAGCAGTGAAACGACAGGGAGCCGATATGGCTACACCTTC; CDR3: CASSETTGSRYGYTF
V: TRBV27; D: TRBD1; J: TRBJ1-1; size: -; DNA: TGTGCCAGCAGTATAACAGACAGGGAAAGGGGGGCCACTGAAGCTTTCTTT; CDR3: CASSITDRERGATEAFF
V: TRBV7-2; D: -; J: TRBJ2-7; size: -; DNA: TGTGCCAGCAGCTTCAGGGCTGGCTACGAGCAGTACTTC; CDR3: CASSFRAGYEQYF
V: TRBV7-2; D: -; J: TRBJ2-7; size: once; DNA: TGTGCCAGCAGCCACCGACAGGTAAGAAGAGAACTCTACGAGCAGTACTTC; CDR3: CASSHRQVRRELYEQYF
V: TRBV9; D: TRBD1; J: TRBJ2-7; size: -; DNA: TGTGCCAGCAGCGCAGACCCGGGACAGGGGGTGGGTCAGTACTTC; CDR3: CASSADPGQGVGQYF
V: TRBV5-1; D: -; J: TRBJ2-7; size: -; DNA: TGCGCCAGCAGCCCACAGGGCACGTACGAGCAGTACTTC; CDR3: CASSPQGTYEQYF
V: TRBV27; D: TRBD1; J: TRBJ1-2; size: -; DNA: TGTGCCAGCAGTTTGGGGACAGCCACGGGTGGCTACACCTTC; CDR3: CASSLGTATGGYTF
V: TRBV6-6; D: -; J: TRBJ2-1; size: -; DNA: TGTGCCAGCAATACACGGGACACTCATCTGGGGCGGCAGTTCTTC; CDR3: CASNTRDTHLGRQFF
V: TRBV18; D: -; J: TRBJ1-1; size: -; DNA: TGTGCCAGCTCAGCGGACGGTTCCGCTGAAGCTTTCTTT; CDR3: CASSADGSAEAFF
V: TRBV7-2; D: -; J: TRBJ1-6; size: -; DNA: TGTGCCAGCAGCTCCGGGACGATTACCACTAATTCACCCCTCCACTTT; CDR3: CASSSGTITTNSPLHF
V: TRBV4-1; D: -; J: TRBJ2-7; size: once; DNA: TGCGCCAGCAGCCAAGGAGGTTCCCGGGAGCAGTACTTC; CDR3: CASSQGGSREQYF
V: TRBV7-9; D: -; J: TRBJ1-5; size: -; DNA: TGTGCCAGCAGCTTAGGTGAGCAGCCCCAGCATTTT; CDR3: CASSLGEQPQHF
V: TRBV13; D: -; J: TRBJ1-1; size: -; DNA: TGTGCCAGCAGCTTAGGAAGGGGCGAGGCTTTCTTT; CDR3: CASSLGRGEAFF
V: TRBV7-2; D: -; J: TRBJ2-2; size: -; DNA: TGTGCCAGCAGCTGGGGTCCGAACACCGGGGAGCTGTTTTTT; CDR3: CASSWGPNTGELFF
V: TRBV5-1; D: -; J: TRBJ1-1; size: -; DNA: TGCGCCAGCGGATCCGGGACGGTGAACACTGAAGCTTTCTTT; CDR3: CASGSGTVNTEAFF
V: TRBV25-1; D: TRBD2; J: TRBJ2-3; size: once; DNA: TGTGCCAGCAGTGAATATTCTGCGGGAGACCTCACAGATACGCAGTATTTT; CDR3: CASSEYSAGDLTDTQYF
V: TRBV19; D: TRBD1; J: TRBJ1-5; size: -; DNA: TGTGCCAGCTGGGGAGGACAGGGAGATAGCAATCAGCCCCAGCATTTT; CDR3: CASWGGQGDSNQPQHF
V: TRBV7-2; D: TRBD2; J: TRBJ2-7; size: -; DNA: TGTGCCAGCAGCCTGACCGGGACTAGAGAGCAGTACTTC; CDR3: CASSLTGTREQYF
V: TRBV5-1; D: TRBD1; J: TRBJ2-5; size: -; DNA: TGCGCCAGCAGCTTCTCGACAGGGGACTCAGAGACCCAGTACTTC; CDR3: CASSFSTGDSETQYF
V: TRBV27; D: -; J: TRBJ1-5; size: -; DNA: TGTGCCAGCAGTGCCCGGTCCTCCAATCAGCCCCAGCATTTT; CDR3: CASSARSSNQPQHF
V: TRBV7-9; D: TRBD2; J: TRBJ2-3; size: -; DNA: TGTGCCAGCAGCTATGCCAGCGGGGGGAGCACAGATACGCAGTATTTT; CDR3: CASSYASGGSTDTQYF
V: TRBV6-4; D: -; J: TRBJ1-6; size: few; DNA: TGTGCCAGCAGTGCCGGGCCCTACTCAAATTCACCCCTCCACTTT; CDR3: CASSAGPYSNSPLHF
V: TRBV7-3; D: -; J: TRBJ2-7; size: once; DNA: TGTGCCAGCAGCTCCAGCTCCTACGAGCAGTACTTC; CDR3: CASSSSSYEQYF
V: TRBV16; D: -; J: TRBJ2-7; size: -; DNA: TGTGCCAGCAGCCTTGAGGGCGAGCAGTACTTC; CDR3: CASSLEGEQYF
V: TRBV6-1; D: -; J: TRBJ1-2; size: -; DNA: TGTGCCAGCTCCGAGGCATCTAACTATGGCTACACCTTC; CDR3: CASSEASNYGYTF
V: TRBV5-1; D: TRBD2; J: TRBJ2-3; size: -; DNA: TGCGCCAGCAGCTTGGATGCGGGAGGGGAATGGGGTACGCAGTATTTT; CDR3: CASSLDAGGEWGTQYF
V: TRBV2; D: -; J: TRBJ2-3; size: -; DNA: TGTGCCAGCAAGGCAGGGGGGAGTGGGGATACGCAGTATTTT; CDR3: CASKAGGSGDTQYF
V: TRBV7-9; D: -; J: TRBJ1-1; size: -; DNA: TGTGCCAGCAGCTTAGATGTGGGGAGCAGCACTGAAGCTTTCTTT; CDR3: CASSLDVGSSTEAFF
V: TRBV5-5; D: -; J: TRBJ2-4; size: -; DNA: TGTGCCAGCAGCTTGGATTCGGGGGCGGGTGGAAACATTCAGTACTTC; CDR3: CASSLDSGAGGNIQYF
V: TRBV6-5; D: -; J: TRBJ2-2; size: -; DNA: TGTGCCAGCAGTTCCCGGGACAAGAACACCGGGGAGCTGTTTTTT; CDR3: CASSSRDKNTGELFF